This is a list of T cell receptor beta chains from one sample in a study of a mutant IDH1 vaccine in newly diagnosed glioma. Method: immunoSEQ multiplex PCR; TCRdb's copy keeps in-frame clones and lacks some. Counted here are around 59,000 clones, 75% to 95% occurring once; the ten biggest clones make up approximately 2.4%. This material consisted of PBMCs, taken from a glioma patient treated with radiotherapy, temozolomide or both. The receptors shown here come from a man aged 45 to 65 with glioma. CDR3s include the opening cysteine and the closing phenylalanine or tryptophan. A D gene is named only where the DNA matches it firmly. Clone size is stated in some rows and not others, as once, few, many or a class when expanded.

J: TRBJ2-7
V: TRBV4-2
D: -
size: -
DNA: TGTGCCAGCAGCCAAGGACCAATCGGGGAGGAGCAGTACTTC
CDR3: CASSQGPIGEEQYF

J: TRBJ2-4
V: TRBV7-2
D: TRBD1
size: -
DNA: TGTGCCAGCAACGCCGGGACAGGTACCGGGAACAACATTCAGTACTTC
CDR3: CASNAGTGTGNNIQYF

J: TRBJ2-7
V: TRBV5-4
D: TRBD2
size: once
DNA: TGTGCCAGCAGCCGGGAGGGATCCTACGAGCAGTACTTC
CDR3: CASSREGSYEQYF

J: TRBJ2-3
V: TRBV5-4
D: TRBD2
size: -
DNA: TGTGCCAGCAGCTTTGGGACTAGCCCAGATACGCAGTATTTT
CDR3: CASSFGTSPDTQYF

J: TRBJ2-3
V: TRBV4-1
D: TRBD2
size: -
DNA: TGCGCCAGCAGCCAAGATCAGGCTAGCGGGAGCCACACAGATACGCAGTATTTT
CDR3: CASSQDQASGSHTDTQYF

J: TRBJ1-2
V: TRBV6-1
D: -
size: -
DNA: TGTGCCAGCAGTAGGGAAACGATATCTAACTATGGCTACACCTTC
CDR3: CASSRETISNYGYTF

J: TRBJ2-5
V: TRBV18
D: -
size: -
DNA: TGTGCCAGCTCACCGGGGGGGGCAGGACCCCAAGAGACCCAGTACTTC
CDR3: CASSPGGAGPQETQYF

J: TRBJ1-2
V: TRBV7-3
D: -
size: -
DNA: TGTGCCAGCAGTAAAGGGAATGTGAATGGCTACACCTTC
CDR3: CASSKGNVNGYTF

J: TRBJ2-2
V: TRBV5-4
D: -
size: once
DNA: TGTGCCAGCAGCCCCCCGTCCCGAGGAGGTGCCGGGGAGCTGTTTTTT
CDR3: CASSPPSRGGAGELFF

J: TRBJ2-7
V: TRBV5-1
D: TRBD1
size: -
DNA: TGCGCCAGCAGCGGGACAGGCTCCTACGAGCAGTACTTC
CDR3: CASSGTGSYEQYF

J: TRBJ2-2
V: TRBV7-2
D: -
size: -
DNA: TGTGCCAGCAGCTTAGTCGCAGGGGGACTGATGAACACCGGGGAGCTGTTTTTT
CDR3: CASSLVAGGLMNTGELFF

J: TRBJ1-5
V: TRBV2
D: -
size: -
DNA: TGTGCCAGCAGGAAAGAGGGAATCGGCAATCAGCCCCAGCATTTT
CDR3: CASRKEGIGNQPQHF

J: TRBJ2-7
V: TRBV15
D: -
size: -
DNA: TGTGCCACCAGCAGAGACCGTGGGCCGAGCTACGAGCAGTACTTC
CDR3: CATSRDRGPSYEQYF

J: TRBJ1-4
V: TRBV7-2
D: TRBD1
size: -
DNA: TGTGCCAGCAGCTCAGGGGGGTTCGGAGCAAAACTGTTTTTT
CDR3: CASSSGGFGAKLFF

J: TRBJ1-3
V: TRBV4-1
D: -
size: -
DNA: TGCGCCAGCAGCCACCTAGACCCGGACACCATATATTTT
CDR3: CASSHLDPDTIYF

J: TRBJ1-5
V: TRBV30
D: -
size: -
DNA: TGTGCCTGGAGCCCGGGGTCCAATCAGCCCCAGCATTTT
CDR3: CAWSPGSNQPQHF

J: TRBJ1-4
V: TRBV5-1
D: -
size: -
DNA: TGCGCCAGCAGTTTCGGGGACTTGACCCTTGAAAAACTGTTTTTT
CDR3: CASSFGDLTLEKLFF

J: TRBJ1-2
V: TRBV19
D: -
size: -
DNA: TGTGCCAGTACACCGGGGGTTTATGGCTACACCTTC
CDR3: CASTPGVYGYTF

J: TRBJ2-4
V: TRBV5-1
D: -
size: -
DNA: TGCGCCAGCAGCCCTTTGAGTGGGGGGGCGCGGAACATTCAGTACTTC
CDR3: CASSPLSGGARNIQYF

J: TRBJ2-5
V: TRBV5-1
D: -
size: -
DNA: TGCGCCAGCAGCTTGACTTCAACAGGGGAGACCCAGTACTTC
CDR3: CASSLTSTGETQYF

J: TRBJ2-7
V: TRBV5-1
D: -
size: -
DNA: TGCGCCAGCAGCGCGCTGGGCGAGCAGTACTTC
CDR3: CASSALGEQYF

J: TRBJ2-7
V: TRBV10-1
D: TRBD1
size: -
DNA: TGCGCCAGTAGGACAGGCTCCTACGAGCAGTACTTC
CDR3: CASRTGSYEQYF

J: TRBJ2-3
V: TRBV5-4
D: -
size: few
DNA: TGTGCCAGCAGAGAACAGGGACCGGCGGATACGCAGTATTTT
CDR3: CASREQGPADTQYF

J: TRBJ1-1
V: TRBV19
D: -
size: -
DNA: TGTGCCAGTAGTACCCGGGGACTTCAAGCTTTCTTT
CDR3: CASSTRGLQAFF

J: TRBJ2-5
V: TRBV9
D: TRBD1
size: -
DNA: TGTGCCAGCAGCGCCGGGACAGCCTCCCCGGAGACCCAGTACTTC
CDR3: CASSAGTASPETQYF

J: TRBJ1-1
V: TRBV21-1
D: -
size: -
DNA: TGTGCCAGCAGCAAAGTGGGCCAGGGAGGCACTGAAGCTTTCTTT
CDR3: CASSKVGQGGTEAFF

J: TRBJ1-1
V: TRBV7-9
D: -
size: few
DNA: TGTGCCAGCAGCTTATCTCGGCTGAACACTGAAGCTTTCTTT
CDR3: CASSLSRLNTEAFF

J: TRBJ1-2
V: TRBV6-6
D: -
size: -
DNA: TGTGCCAGCAGTTACTCGGAAGGTTTCAACTATGGCTACACCTTC
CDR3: CASSYSEGFNYGYTF

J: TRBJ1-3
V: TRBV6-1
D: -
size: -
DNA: TGTGCCAGCGGAGGGGGTTACGGCTCTGGAAACACCATATATTTT
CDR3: CASGGGYGSGNTIYF

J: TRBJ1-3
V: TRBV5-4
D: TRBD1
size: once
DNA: TGTGCCAGCAGCTCTCGGACAGGGAGTAGAAACACCATATATTTT
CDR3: CASSSRTGSRNTIYF

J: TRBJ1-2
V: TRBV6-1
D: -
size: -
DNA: TGTGCCAGCAGCAGACAGATTGGCTACACCTTC
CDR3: CASSRQIGYTF

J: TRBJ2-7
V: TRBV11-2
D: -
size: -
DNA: TGTGCCAGCAGCCCAGTAAACCGAGACAGTACCTACGAGCAGTACTTC
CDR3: CASSPVNRDSTYEQYF

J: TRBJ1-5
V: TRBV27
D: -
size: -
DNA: TGTGCCAGCAGGGCCATTTCCAATCAGCCCCAGCATTTT
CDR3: CASRAISNQPQHF

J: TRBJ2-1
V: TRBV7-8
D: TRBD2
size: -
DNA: TGTGCCAGCAGCTTAAGCGGGAGCTACAATGAGCAGTTCTTC
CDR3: CASSLSGSYNEQFF

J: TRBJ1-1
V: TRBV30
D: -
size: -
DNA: TGTGCCTGGAGTGCGGGAACGGGTAACACTGAAGCTTTCTTT
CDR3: CAWSAGTGNTEAFF

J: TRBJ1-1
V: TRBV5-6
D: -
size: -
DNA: TGTGCCAGCAGCTTGTCGGGAACTGAAGCTTTCTTT
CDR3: CASSLSGTEAFF

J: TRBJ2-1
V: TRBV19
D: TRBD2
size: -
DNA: TGTGCCAGTAGCCTTTGGCTAGCGGGGGGGAATGAGCAGTTCTTC
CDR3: CASSLWLAGGNEQFF

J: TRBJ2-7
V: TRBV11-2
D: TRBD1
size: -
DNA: TGTGCCAGCAGCATTTACGGGACAGGGGGAGGCGGGGAGCAGTACTTC
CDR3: CASSIYGTGGGGEQYF

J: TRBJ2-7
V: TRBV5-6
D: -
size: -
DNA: TGTGCCAGCAGCCGAAACTACGAGCAGTACTTC
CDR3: CASSRNYEQYF

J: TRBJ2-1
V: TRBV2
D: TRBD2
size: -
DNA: TGTGCCAGCAGTCCCGGACTAGTAGCCTACAATGAGCAGTTCTTC
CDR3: CASSPGLVAYNEQFF

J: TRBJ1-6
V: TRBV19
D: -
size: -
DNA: TGTGCCAGTAGGAGTCGTACCTCCTATAATTCACCCCTCCACTTT
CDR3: CASRSRTSYNSPLHF

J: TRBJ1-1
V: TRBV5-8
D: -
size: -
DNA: TGTGCCAGCAGCTTGGCGCAGAACACTGAAGCTTTCTTT
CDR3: CASSLAQNTEAFF

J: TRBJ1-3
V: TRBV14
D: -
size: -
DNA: TGTGCCAGCAGCCGAGGGTACGGTAGCCCGACACTAGTATCTGGAAACACCATATATTTT
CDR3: CASSRGYGSPTLVSGNTIYF